This T cell receptor beta chain was captured by sequencing in a study of CD8+ T cells in alopecia areata (dated by TCRdb to 2017 to 2018). About the full investigation: Treated patients were enrolled in an open-label pilot trial of oral tofacitinib, 5 to 10 mg twice daily, for moderate-to-severe alopecia areata. Patients stayed on tofacitinib for 6 to 18 months and then had 6 months of follow-up off drug so that delayed response and recurrence could be assessed. In treated patients, disease severity was measured using the SALT score, which gives the percentage of scalp surface area affected. To study T cell clonal expansion in alopecia areata, the researchers applied high-throughput TCRbeta sequencing to both the C3H/HeJ mouse model and human patients. In humans, TCRbeta sequencing was performed on scalp tissue and on sorted CD4+ and CD8+ peripheral blood T cells from healthy controls and from patients with patchy or totalis/universalis alopecia areata. Patients on tofacitinib were biopsied at baseline and after 4 and 24 weeks of treatment, and several of the patients also had a later scalp biopsy. Clonality in the scalp was compared among normal scalp (n=4), patchy alopecia areata scalp (n=8), and alopecia totalis/universalis scalp (n=8). RNA came from the PAXgene miRNA kit for fixed scalp, the miRNeasy kit for PBMCs, and the RNeasy kit for mouse skin. TCRbeta CDR3 regions were amplified by immunoSEQ multiplex PCR using 35 Vbeta forward and 13 Jbeta reverse primers. Beyond this particular receptor, the publication reports: Tofacitinib significantly lowered scalp clonality and the number of expanded CD8+ clones among the top 100 scalp clones. Higher clonality and more expanded CD8+ clones were observed in lesional scalp than in normal scalp, particularly in alopecia totalis/universalis, a finding suggestive of antigenic drive. Because the treated cohort was small and included a single nonresponder, larger studies are needed to assess links between baseline CD8+ expansion and response. During tofacitinib treatment, many expanded lesional clones stuck around in both scalp and blood, and this persistence may partly explain why relapse happens after treatment is stopped. Shared TCR sequences between patients were less evident than in mice, which may be partly attributable to HLA diversity in the patient population. Resident alphabeta T cells in normal human skin are also sequenced, complicating scalp TCR repertoire analysis, unlike mouse skin dominated by gammadelta T cells.

Library creation used the immunoSEQ multiplex PCR assay. RNA was extracted from all samples and reverse transcribed into cDNA, which served as template for TCR sequencing. First-strand cDNA was synthesized with SuperScript III using a 2:1 mix of oligo-dT and random hexamers. A synthetic immune receptor repertoire was used to gauge amplification bias, and whatever bias remained was removed computationally. In the original analysis: After raw reads were preprocessed to remove errors, the CDR3 was defined following IMGT conventions as running from the conserved cysteine to phenylalanine. Clonality was computed as 1 minus the Shannon entropy, with the entropy normalized by log2 of the number of productive unique TCRs. Whether each scalp clone was CD4 or CD8 was inferred by checking scalp TCRbeta sequences against the CD4 and CD8 repertoires from sorted blood. Entries here come from immuneACCESS through TCRdb and include only in-frame sequences with V and J called. Some clones fail to appear in such tables; in the studies checked, an unresolved V gene covers under half of the shortfall, and the cause of the remainder is unknown. Clone size and the V and J calls come from that table; the DNA yielded D and trimming. This sample holds 90,000 to 130,000 clones; about three fifths were observed only once. The ten largest clonotypes hold more than 10% of the sample.

This clone was detected only a few times. Its binding antigen is unknown. Base qualities are missing; no much larger clone stands one base away. This sample also contains other DNA sequences that code for the same CDR3. As encoded in the germline V gene, CDR1 is MNHEY while CDR2 is SVGAGI. V is cut by 0 bases and J by 2 bases, and the space between the germline ends is 8 bases. The CDR3 has 14 amino acids, counting the end cysteine and phenylalanine. Just CDR3 DNA is preserved here, 42 bases in frame from base 1. The label giving this sample's time point can be read as: 20 to 30 weeks on oral tofacitinib. The treatment or condition label, read with the paper, signifies: oral pan-JAK inhibitor, 5-10 mg twice daily. From alopecia areata patients, peripheral blood was collected along with lesional scalp punch biopsies. PBMCs were separated by density centrifugation and stained for CD3, CD4 and CD8, after which CD4+ and CD8+ T cells were sorted on a FACSAria.

In this chain, TRBV6-5 is recombined with TRBJ2-7; no D gene is confidently identified. The sequence was collected from a human donor with alopecia areata. This material consisted of CD8+ T cells sorted from blood, taken at week 24, from a patient treated with tofacitinib. The CDR3 protein: CASSYSGPTYEQYF. DNA sequence: TGTGCCAGCAGTTACTCGGGCCCTACCTACGAGCAGTACTTC.